This T cell receptor beta chain derives from a study of blood T cell repertoires in COVID-19. Study as a whole: The study drew acute and convalescent COVID-19 samples from the United States, Italy and Spain.

This table comes from immunoSEQ multiplex PCR, and its TCRdb copy is limited to in-frame clones, with some not included. Here the sample spans approximately 230,000 clones, 88% being singletons. V was pared by 4 bases and J by 0 bases, with 10 bases between. The CDR3 contains 15 residues. In germline, CDR1 is SGHVS, CDR2 FNYEAQ. The chain joins TRBV7-6 to TRBJ1-3, with D unclear. The material sequenced was peripheral blood. This clonotype originated in a woman younger than 45 with COVID-19, enrolled during active disease. The CDR3 spells CASSSYSFSGNTIYF. The DNA for the CDR3 is TGTGCCAGCAGCTCCTATTCGTTCTCTGGAAACACCATATATTTT.